The source of this TCR beta chain is a study of neoadjuvant nivolumab and ipilimumab in lung cancer. V was trimmed by 3 bases and J by 5 bases, leaving 10 bases between them. The germline CDR1 and CDR2 sequences are ENHRY and SYGVKD. This CDR3 has 13 residues. Study-wide results and limits: Blood richness before therapy tracked richness in tumors resected after neoadjuvant therapy. From pretherapy to surgery, tumor richness and clonality rose with dual therapy.

As for this clone: Its antigen is undetermined.

Data came from immunoSEQ multiplex PCR; TCRdb stores just in-frame clones and leaves some out. The sample records 7,000 to 9,000 clones, around 85% being singletons. The genes are TRBV10-3 and TRBJ2-5; tentatively, D is TRBD2 (5 bases). The source is an adult with non-small cell lung cancer. This material consisted of tumor tissue, taken after neoadjuvant nivolumab, alone or with ipilimumab, at or shortly before surgery. This CDR3 reads CAISDESGETQYF. DNA of the CDR3: TGTGCCATCAGTGACGAGTCGGGGGAGACCCAGTACTTC.